The 26 T cell receptor beta chains listed next were all sequenced from one sample in a study of CD8 T cells in ankylosing spondylitis. General study points: Typical of ankylosing spondylitis blood, it appeared, was a TCR beta motif of eight highly homologous variants.

TCRdb passed the 5' RACE reads through MiXCR, listing each CDR3 protein once. Here the sample spans 750,000 to 850,000 distinct CDR3 sequences, about 10% being singletons. These receptors have no known antigen. The specimen sequenced was blood, either unsorted or a sorted T cell fraction (not recorded which). The origin of the receptors is a male donor with ankylosing spondylitis.

This clonotype has at least ten counts. The CDR3 reads CASRRLAGRESTDTQYF. The CDR3 region has the DNA TGCGCCAGTCGGAGGCTAGCGGGTCGAGAGAGCACAGATACGCAGTATTTT. This rearrangement joins TRBV5-1 to TRBJ2-3; 8 nucleotides line up with TRBD2. CDR3 size: 17 residues. CDR1 is SGHRS and CDR2 is YFSETQ in the germline V gene. V was clipped by 8 bases and J by 0 bases; unmatched bases: 14.

This clonotype was counted at least ten times. The V gene is TRBV29-1, the J gene TRBJ2-5; possible D gene TRBD2, 6 bases. Germline V CDR1 and CDR2: SQVTM, ANQGSEA. V shed 6 bases and J shed 2 bases, with 13 bases lying between them. The CDR3 contains 13 residues. CDR3 DNA sequence: TGCAGCGTCGCCGGACTAACACAAGAGACCCAGTACTTC. Its protein is CSVAGLTQETQYF.

The gene calls are TRBV10-3 and TRBJ1-1; 9 bases line up with TRBD1. The junction had 0 bases not matched to a gene; V was cut back by 4 bases and J by 3 bases. The CDR3 consists of 13 residues. The germline V gene has CDR1 ENHRY and CDR2 SYGVKD. This chain's CDR3 is CAISGTGDTEAFF. CDR3 nucleotide sequence: TGTGCCATCAGTGGGACAGGGGACACTGAAGCTTTCTTT.

This clonotype was seen ten or more times. V and J are TRBV6-5 and TRBJ2-5, with D perhaps matching TRBD1 or TRBD2 (5 bases each). Trimming removed 0 bases from V and 3 bases from J, with 11 bases in between. The CDR3 totals 15 residues. Germline values: CDR1 MNHEY, CDR2 SVGAGI. CDR3 amino acids: CASSYSMGVEETQYF. Written as DNA, the CDR3 is TGTGCCAGCAGTTACTCGATGGGGGTGGAAGAGACCCAGTACTTC.

This clonotype was counted at least ten times. This sequence joins TRBV20-1 and TRBJ2-1; 7 bases are shared with TRBD1. The J segment lost 2 bases and the V segment lost 3 bases, leaving 4 bases of the junction unmatched. The CDR3 length is 14 residues. Germline V gene data show CDR1 as DFQATT and CDR2 as SNEGSKA (reference sequence). The CDR3 protein is CSARDDRAYNEQFF. CDR3 sequence (DNA): TGCAGTGCTAGGGACGACAGGGCCTACAATGAGCAGTTCTTC.

The chain combines TRBV6-4 with TRBJ2-7; D tentatively reads TRBD1 or TRBD2 (6 bases each). This CDR3 region has 14 residues. Trimming took 10 bases from V and 3 from J, leaving 19 bases between them. Germline V gene sequence: CDR1 MRHNA, CDR2 SNTAGT. In DNA, the CDR3 is TGTGCCATCCCCCTAGGGGGAGGCTTCTACGAGCAGTACTTC. Translating it yields CAIPLGGGFYEQYF.

Points on this clonotype: A much larger clone sits a single nucleotide away, making a read error possible. Written as DNA, the CDR3 is TGTGCCAGCAGCCGCACTAGCGGGGGGGCTCTCGAAGATACGCAGTATTTT. Translation gives CASSRTSGGALEDTQYF. The chain recombines TRBV6-1 with TRBJ2-3, with 13 nucleotides matching TRBD2. The CDR3 is made up of 17 amino acids. V lost 6 bases to trimming and J lost 5 bases; unmatched junction nucleotides: 11. Germline assignment: CDR1 MNHNS and CDR2 SASEGT.

The chain uses TRBV6-1 and TRBJ2-7; 9 bases agree with TRBD1. The CDR3 contains 14 residues. CDR1 and CDR2 from the germline V gene are MNHNS and SASEGT. The junction had 7 bases not matched to a gene; V was cut back by 6 bases and J by 4 bases. CDR3 coding DNA: TGTGCCAGCAGAGGGACAGGGCGGGTTTACGAGCAGTACTTC. Translation: CASRGTGRVYEQYF.

The V call is TRBV7-2, the J call TRBJ1-1; D unclear. Looked up from germline, CDR1 is SGHTA and CDR2 is FQGNSA. The length of the CDR3 is 12 residues. V lost 3 bases to trimming and J lost 11 bases, with 13 bases between them. The CDR3 region is CASSFGRGKAFF. The CDR3 nucleotides are TGTGCCAGCAGCTTTGGACGGGGTAAGGCTTTCTTT. Filled out from reference TRBV7-2 and TRBJ1-1, the complete variable domain reads GAGVSQSPSNKVTEKGKDVELRCDPISGHTALYWYRQSLGQGLEFLIYFQGNSAPDKSGLPSDRFSAERTGGSVSTLTIQRTQQEDSAVYLCASSFGRGKAFFGQGTRLTVV.

This clonotype appeared a few times. The chain carries TRBV9 and TRBJ1-3, with TRBD1 matching 7 bases. With 0 bases clipped from V and 0 bases from J, the junction kept 9 bases outside the gene matches. The germline V gene encodes CDR1 SGDLS and CDR2 YYNGEE. The CDR3 contains 18 residues. In DNA form, the CDR3 reads TGTGCCAGCAGCGTAGGAGGGACAGCGACTACCTCTGGAAACACCATATATTTT. Translation: CASSVGGTATTSGNTIYF.

The sample holds a few counts of this clonotype. This chain links TRBV6-5 with TRBJ1-1; 9 positions agree with TRBD1. The germline CDR1 and CDR2 sequences are MNHEY and SVGAGI. Trimming took 5 bases from V and 5 from J; bases not matched to a gene: 6. CDR3 length equals 14 residues. The CDR3 DNA reads as TGTGCCAGCAGTCACCGACAGGGGGGTACTGAAGCTTTCTTT. Translated: CASSHRQGGTEAFF.

This chain joins TRBV20-1 and TRBJ2-3, with D possibly being TRBD1 (5 bases). This CDR3 has 14 amino acids. The germline V and J ends were trimmed by 1 base and 3 bases, with 11 bases remaining between them. The germline V gene has CDR1 DFQATT and CDR2 SNEGSKA (reference sequence). The CDR3 DNA reads as TGCAGTGCTAGAGTTAGGGGTGAAACAGATACGCAGTATTTT. It codes for CSARVRGETDTQYF.

A note on this clonotype: A read error is possible here, since a much larger clone lies one base away. The chain joins TRBV28 to TRBJ1-5; D gene ambiguous. V gave up 2 bases and J gave up 7 bases, with 3 bases separating them. Germline assignment: CDR1 MDHEN and CDR2 SYDVKM. This CDR3 comprises 11 residues. The CDR3 sequence: CASSLEQPQHF. Here the CDR3 DNA reads TGTGCCAGCAGTTTAGAACAGCCCCAGCATTTT.

This rearrangement joins TRBV28 to TRBJ2-1, with D perhaps being TRBD1 or TRBD2 (5 bases each). In germline, CDR1 is MDHEN, CDR2 SYDVKM. This CDR3 region has 12 residues. Deletions cut 4 bases from V and 7 bases from J, with 8 bases between. CDR3 nucleotides: TGTGCCAGCAGTTCAGGGAGTAATGAGCAGTTCTTC. Encoded protein: CASSSGSNEQFF.

This clonotype was detected many times. The chain has TRBV20-1 and TRBJ2-3; D is unclear. V was cut by 6 bases and J by 0 bases, with 13 bases left in between. The germline V gene has CDR1 DFQATT and CDR2 SNEGSKA (reference sequence). CDR3 length equals 14 residues. CDR3 protein: CSARVGPSTDTQYF. DNA for the CDR3: TGCAGTGCACGTGTCGGACCGAGCACAGATACGCAGTATTTT.

This clonotype was counted at least ten times. The chain combines TRBV20-1 with TRBJ1-2; TRBD1 might be the D (5 bases). This CDR3 has 15 amino acids. Germline CDR1 DFQATT, CDR2 SNEGSKA (reference sequence). Trimming shortened V by 6 bases and J by 6 bases, and 23 bases separated the two germline ends. The CDR3 sequence is CSALVDIRLGDGYTF. In nucleotides, the CDR3 is TGCAGTGCCCTCGTGGACATACGACTTGGCGATGGCTACACCTTC.

The chain links TRBV20-1 to TRBJ2-1, with a tentative D call TRBD2 (5 bases). The V gene lost 4 bases and the J gene lost 0 bases, with 13 bases spanning the gap. Germline V CDR1 and CDR2: DFQATT, SNEGSKA (reference sequence). The CDR3 length is 15 residues. The CDR3 DNA sequence: TGCAGTGCTACGGGGAGCGGAAGCTCCTACAATGAGCAGTTCTTC. Translated: CSATGSGSSYNEQFF.

There are a few counts of this clonotype. This chain connects TRBV5-5 to TRBJ2-1, with D perhaps assigned TRBD1 or TRBD2 (5 bases each). Germline V gene data show CDR1 as SGHKS and CDR2 as YYEKEE (reference sequence). The germline V and J ends were trimmed by 7 bases and 6 bases, with 14 bases remaining between them. This CDR3 is 13 amino acids long. The CDR3 DNA sequence: TGTGCCAGCGGCCCGGGGCGCCGCAATGAGCAGTTCTTC. Translating it yields CASGPGRRNEQFF.

This clonotype was recorded a few times. The chain couples TRBV18 to TRBJ1-1, with D unclear. The germline V and J ends were trimmed by 5 bases and 7 bases, with 11 bases remaining between them. From germline, CDR1 is KGHSH and CDR2 LQKENI. The CDR3 has 12 residues. The CDR3 region is CASSDQDLEAFF. In DNA, the CDR3 is TGTGCCAGCTCAGATCAGGACCTTGAAGCTTTCTTT.

This clonotype showed up many times. This chain joins TRBV7-9 and TRBJ2-3; D not certain. The CDR3 is made up of 12 amino acids. The V gene lost 2 bases and the J gene lost 6 bases, with 6 bases spanning the gap. In germline, CDR1 is SEHNR, CDR2 FQNEAQ (reference sequence). CDR3 amino acids: CASSLRRDTQYF. The DNA of the CDR3 is TGTGCCAGCAGCTTACGTCGTGATACGCAGTATTTT.

The J gene is TRBJ2-7, the V gene TRBV30, with TRBD1 as a possible D gene (5 bases). The germline gives CDR1 GTSNPN, CDR2 SVGIG (reference sequence). The CDR3 loop spans 13 amino acids. Trimming took 0 bases from V and 2 from J, leaving 8 bases between them. In DNA, the CDR3 is TGTGCCTGGAGTGTACAGGTCGCCTACGAGCAGTACTTC. Encoded protein: CAWSVQVAYEQYF.

This clonotype was recorded at least ten times. V is TRBV10-2 and J is TRBJ2-5; D might be TRBD2 (5 bases). Trimming left V 5 bases short and J 5 bases short, with 9 bases between. The germline gives CDR1 WSHSY, CDR2 SAAADI. The CDR3 runs to 12 residues. The DNA of the CDR3 is TGCGCCAGCAGTAACCAGCGGGAGACCCAGTACTTC. Amino acid sequence: CASSNQRETQYF.

The chain employs TRBV7-9 and TRBJ2-1, with 7 bases lining up with TRBD1. V lost 5 bases, J lost 3 bases, and 7 bases stayed unmatched. This CDR3 spans 15 amino acids. Germline assignment: CDR1 SEHNR and CDR2 FQNEAQ (reference sequence). CDR3 sequence: CASSPGQLSYNEQFF. The CDR3 coding sequence is TGTGCCAGCAGCCCGGGACAGCTCAGCTACAATGAGCAGTTCTTC. The variable domain in full, with the rest retrieved from reference TRBV7-9 and TRBJ2-1, is DTGVSQNPRHKITKRGQNVTFRCDPISEHNRLYWYRQTLGQGPEFLTYFQNEAQLEKSRLLSDRFSAERPKGSFSTLEIQRTEQGDSAMYLCASSPGQLSYNEQFFGPGTRLTVL.

V is TRBV7-2 and J is TRBJ1-2; 9 bases agree with TRBD1. The CDR3 length is 16 residues. CDR1 is SGHTA, CDR2 FQGNSA, per germline. V lost 1 base to trimming and J lost 8 bases; unmatched junction nucleotides: 11. The CDR3 here is CASSLGPGQGTGGYTF. DNA of the CDR3: TGTGCCAGCAGCTTAGGTCCGGGACAGGGAACAGGAGGCTACACCTTC.

Only a few counts were recorded for this clonotype. The V call is TRBV5-1, the J call TRBJ2-5, with D possibly being TRBD1 (5 bases). Per the germline V gene, CDR1 is SGHRS and CDR2 is YFSETQ. V was shortened by 5 bases and J by 5 bases, with 10 bases between the two germline ends. This CDR3 has 12 amino acids. CDR3 DNA sequence: TGCGCCAGCAGACAGGTTGGGGAGACCCAGTACTTC. Translated, it gives CASRQVGETQYF.

This rearrangement joins TRBV12-3 or TRBV12-4 to TRBJ1-4, with D perhaps matching TRBD1 (5 bases). The length of the CDR3 is 13 residues. V gave up 2 bases and J gave up 7 bases, with 8 bases separating them. The DNA of the CDR3 is TGTGCCAGCAGTTTAATTGGGGGTGAAAAACTGTTTTTT. Protein product: CASSLIGGEKLFF.